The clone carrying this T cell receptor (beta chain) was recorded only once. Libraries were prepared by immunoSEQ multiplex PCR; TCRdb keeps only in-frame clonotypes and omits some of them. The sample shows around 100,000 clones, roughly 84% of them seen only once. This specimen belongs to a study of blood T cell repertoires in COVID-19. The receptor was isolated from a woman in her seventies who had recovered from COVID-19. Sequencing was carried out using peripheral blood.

Written as DNA, the CDR3 is TGTGCCACCCAAAGGTCGGGGGGGGGATACGAGCAGTACTTC. Translated, it gives CATQRSGGGYEQYF. The chain links TRBV15 to TRBJ2-7; 8 bases are shared with TRBD2. Germline loops: CDR1 LNHNV, CDR2 YYDKDF (reference sequence). J lost 4 bases, V lost 8 bases, and 10 bases had no gene match. The CDR3 spans 14 residues.